A single sample is the source of the 15 T cell receptor beta chains below, sequenced in a study of blood T cell repertoires in COVID-19. Method: immunoSEQ multiplex PCR; TCRdb's copy keeps in-frame clones and lacks some. Of over 200,000 clones in the sample, around 84% are singletons; the top ten hold around 2.4%. Sequencing was carried out using peripheral blood. The receptor source for this set is a man between 35 and 55 years old who had recovered from COVID-19.

The chain uses TRBV7-9 and TRBJ1-4; maybe TRBD1 (6 bases). Germline V gives CDR1 SEHNR, CDR2 FQNEAQ (reference sequence). The CDR3 contains 14 residues. The V end was cut by 1 base, the J end by 3 bases, with 6 bases between. The DNA for the CDR3 is TGTGCCAGCAGCTTAGGGACAGCTAATGAAAAACTGTTTTTT. As protein: CASSLGTANEKLFF. The entire variable domain, with the rest obtained from reference TRBV7-9 and TRBJ1-4, is as follows: DTGVSQNPRHKITKRGQNVTFRCDPISEHNRLYWYRQTLGQGPEFLTYFQNEAQLEKSRLLSDRFSAERPKGSFSTLEIQRTEQGDSAMYLCASSLGTANEKLFFGSGTQLSVL.

This chain uses TRBV11-2 with TRBJ1-5; no firm D call. V lost 1 base and J lost 3, with 7 bases in between. CDR1 and CDR2 (germline): SGHAT, FQNNGV. The CDR3 has 14 residues. The CDR3 protein is CASSLGQDNQPQHF. The CDR3 DNA reads as TGTGCCAGCAGCTTAGGACAAGACAATCAGCCCCAGCATTTT.

This chain connects TRBV24-1 to TRBJ2-2, with D unclear. The CDR3 spans 11 residues. The ends were cut back, 6 bases at V and 7 bases at J, with 5 bases in the middle. CDR1 KGHDR and CDR2 SFDVKD come from the germline V gene. Written as DNA, the CDR3 is TGTGCCACCAGTCACAGCGGGGAGCTGTTTTTT. Translation gives CATSHSGELFF.

The chain recombines TRBV5-1 with TRBJ2-7; 12 nucleotides agree with TRBD2. CDR3 size: 15 residues. Germline V gene sequence: CDR1 SGHRS, CDR2 YFSETQ. With 4 bases clipped from V and 6 bases from J, the junction kept 8 bases outside the gene matches. CDR3 amino acids: CASSGGGLAGAEQYF. The CDR3 bases are TGCGCCAGCAGCGGGGGGGGACTAGCGGGCGCCGAGCAGTACTTC.

The gene calls are TRBV9 and TRBJ2-2; TRBD1 aligns across 10 bases. V lost 4 bases to trimming and J lost 4 bases; unmatched junction nucleotides: 4. Germline values: CDR1 SGDLS, CDR2 YYNGEE. The CDR3 runs 15 residues. The CDR3 bases are TGTGCCAGCAGCTGGGGACAGGGGTTCACCGGGGAGCTGTTTTTT. Translation: CASSWGQGFTGELFF.

This chain connects TRBV5-1 to TRBJ2-7, with a possible D match to TRBD1 (6 bases). The germline V gene has CDR1 SGHRS and CDR2 YFSETQ. V was clipped by 4 bases and J by 2 bases, with 16 bases between them. The CDR3 loop spans 15 amino acids. CDR3 sequence (DNA): TGCGCCAGCAGCGCTTCACAGGGAAACACCTACGAGCAGTACTTC. As protein: CASSASQGNTYEQYF.

V gene TRBV3-1 (or the pseudogene TRBV3-2) combines with J gene TRBJ1-3; unclear D gene. Germline lookup yields CDR1 LGHDT and CDR2 YNNKEL (reference sequence). The V and J ends lost 4 bases and 1 base respectively, with 8 bases between them. This CDR3 has 14 residues. The CDR3 DNA is TGTGCCAGCAGCCGAGGTTATTCTGGAAACACCATATATTTT. Amino acid sequence: CASSRGYSGNTIYF.

This chain's CDR3 is CASSQGQGEPSTQYF. DNA for the CDR3: TGTGCCAGCAGCCAGGGACAGGGCGAACCCTCTACGCAGTATTTT. The chain couples TRBV3-1 (or the pseudogene TRBV3-2) to TRBJ2-3; 9 nucleotides agree with TRBD1. Trimming removed 3 bases from V and 8 bases from J; junction bases left unmatched: 9. CDR1 is LGHDT and CDR2 is YNNKEL in the germline V gene (reference sequence). The CDR3 runs 15 residues.

The rearrangement links TRBV6-1 to TRBJ1-2; 10 nucleotides line up with TRBD1. J was trimmed by 4 bases and V by 1 base; bases with no gene match: 6. This CDR3 contains 16 residues. Germline lookup yields CDR1 MNHNS and CDR2 SASEGT. The DNA for the CDR3 is TGTGCCAGCAGTGAAGATTGGACAGGGGGGATCTATGGCTACACCTTC. Protein sequence: CASSEDWTGGIYGYTF.

This clone is a singleton in its sample. This sequence joins TRBV30 and TRBJ2-7, with D tentatively TRBD1 (6 bases). This CDR3 is 15 amino acids long. The V and J ends lost 0 bases and 2 bases respectively, with 14 bases between them. Looked up from germline, CDR1 is GTSNPN and CDR2 is SVGIG (reference sequence). The CDR3 DNA reads as TGTGCCTGGAGTGTACGGTACAGGGCAACCTACGAGCAGTACTTC. Translated: CAWSVRYRATYEQYF.

This clone was picked up a small number of times. The V and J genes are TRBV10-3 and TRBJ2-7; TRBD2 matches at 9 bases. Germline CDR1 is ENHRY and CDR2 is SYGVKD. The CDR3 length is 15 residues. J gave up 7 bases and V 4 bases, and 11 bases lay outside the gene matches. The chain's CDR3 is CAISVESLSGSEQYF. The CDR3, as DNA: TGTGCCATCAGTGTAGAATCCCTTAGCGGGAGTGAGCAGTACTTC.

The gene calls are TRBV5-1 and TRBJ1-4; a weak D match, TRBD1 (5 bases). Looked up from germline, CDR1 is SGHRS and CDR2 is YFSETQ. V was shortened by 1 base and J by 3 bases, with 7 bases between the two germline ends. This CDR3 spans 14 amino acids. The CDR3 loop reads CASSLQGPNEKLFF. DNA for the CDR3: TGCGCCAGCAGCTTGCAGGGTCCTAATGAAAAACTGTTTTTT.

The J gene is TRBJ1-1, the V gene TRBV11-3; perhaps TRBD1 as D (5 bases). There are 15 residues in the CDR3. Trimming took off 1 base at V and 1 base at J, with 10 bases between the two ends. Germline CDR1 is SGHNT and CDR2 is YENEEA. CDR3 amino acids: CASSLVGRENTEAFF. The DNA for the CDR3 is TGTGCCAGCAGCTTAGTGGGCAGGGAGAACACTGAAGCTTTCTTT.

The chain joins TRBV30 to TRBJ1-5; perhaps TRBD1 as D (5 bases). This CDR3 region has 15 residues. V was trimmed by 1 base and J by 7 bases, leaving 17 bases between them. Germline V gene lookup returns CDR1 GTSNPN and CDR2 SVGIG (reference sequence). CDR3 DNA: TGTGCCTGGAGTGCCCCGGAGCAGGGAGGGCAGCCCCAGCATTTT. Its protein is CAWSAPEQGGQPQHF. Full variable domain (outside the CDR3, taken from reference TRBV30 and TRBJ1-5): SQTIHQWPATLVQPVGSPLSLECTVEGTSNPNLYWYRQAAGRGLQLLFYSVGIGQISSEVPQNLSASRPQDRQFILSSKKLLLSDSGFYLCAWSAPEQGGQPQHFGDGTRLSIL.

The gene calls are TRBV18 and TRBJ1-1; D remains ambiguous. CDR3 length: 12 amino acids. Trimming removed 5 bases at V and 1 base at J, with 5 bases between. Germline V gives CDR1 KGHSH, CDR2 LQKENI. The CDR3 loop is CASSSRNTEAFF. CDR3 coding DNA: TGTGCCAGCTCATCCAGGAACACTGAAGCTTTCTTT.